The 22 T cell receptor beta chains listed next were all sequenced from one sample in a study of blood T cells in healthy people across ages. A sample-barcoded 5' primer and a J-beta primer mix were used in a second PCR of roughly 6 to 12 cycles. TCRdb analysed the 5' RACE reads with MiXCR anew, one entry per CDR3 protein. This sample yields about 1.4 million distinct CDR3 sequences, of which 59% are seen a single time; over 6.5% belongs to the top ten. Material for sequencing was blood. Every receptor here comes from a man younger than 30 in good health.

There are a few counts of this clonotype. The chain is built from TRBV28 and TRBJ1-1; D is unclear. Per germline, CDR1 MDHEN and CDR2 SYDVKM. The CDR3 spans 11 residues. Trimming removed 3 bases from V and 7 bases from J, with 6 bases in between. CDR3 sequence reads: CASSFWGEAFF. CDR3 nucleotide sequence: TGTGCCAGCAGTTTTTGGGGTGAAGCTTTCTTT.

The gene calls are TRBV20-1 and TRBJ2-5; perhaps TRBD2 as D (5 bases). CDR1 and CDR2 (germline): DFQATT, SNEGSKA (reference sequence). The CDR3 covers 15 residues. V gave up 0 bases and J gave up 11 bases, with 22 bases separating them. This chain's CDR3 is CSARDPFGKGYGQYF. DNA for the CDR3: TGCAGTGCTAGAGATCCGTTCGGGAAGGGCTACGGGCAGTACTTC.

J is TRBJ1-4 and V is TRBV11-2; D ambiguous. The V end was cut by 3 bases, the J end by 8 bases, with 19 bases between. CDR1 is SGHAT and CDR2 is FQNNGV in the germline V gene. This CDR3 contains 16 residues. The CDR3 protein is CASSLEIVGPEEKLFF. CDR3 DNA sequence: TGTGCCAGCAGCTTGGAGATCGTTGGGCCTGAGGAAAAACTGTTTTTT.

This clonotype has a single count. The chain's CDR3 is CASSYRSLYEQYF. The CDR3 DNA reads TGTGCCAGCAGTTACCGCAGCCTCTACGAGCAGTACTTC. The V and J genes are TRBV6-5 and TRBJ2-7; D uncertain. Germline values: CDR1 MNHEY, CDR2 SVGAGI. The CDR3 covers 13 residues. Trimming took 2 bases from V and 3 from J, leaving 8 bases between them.

The rearrangement links TRBV19 to TRBJ2-4; D perhaps matches TRBD1 (6 bases). Trimming took 4 bases from V and 2 from J, leaving 30 bases between them. This CDR3 has 21 amino acids. In germline, CDR1 is LNHDA, CDR2 SQIVND (reference sequence). Here the CDR3 reads CASSTLWLGTGHSVSKNIQYF. CDR3 sequence (DNA): TGTGCCAGTAGTACCCTCTGGCTCGGCACAGGGCATTCGGTTTCCAAAAACATTCAGTACTTC.

CDR3 region: CAIRFSRIDRASGGTEAFF. CDR3 in DNA: TGTGCCATCAGATTTTCCAGAATCGACAGGGCGAGTGGGGGCACTGAAGCTTTCTTT. V is TRBV10-3 and J is TRBJ1-1; 7 positions agree with TRBD1. The germline V gene encodes CDR1 ENHRY and CDR2 SYGVKD. V gave up 6 bases and J gave up 4 bases; unmatched junction bases: 23. CDR3 length: 19 amino acids.

The CDR3 DNA is TGCAGCGTGGGGGGCTATAATTCACCCCTCCACTTT. It translates to CSVGGYNSPLHF. This chain links TRBV29-1 with TRBJ1-6, with a weak D call TRBD1 (5 bases). Germline lookup yields CDR1 SQVTM and CDR2 ANQGSEA. The CDR3 runs 12 residues. Deletions cut 6 bases from V and 3 bases from J, with 6 bases between.

The chain couples TRBV4-3 to TRBJ2-3, with 8 bases identical to TRBD1. This CDR3 has 16 amino acids. Trimming cost V 0 bases and J 5 bases; bases outside gene matches: 7. In germline, CDR1 is LGHNA, CDR2 YSLEER. CDR3 nucleotide sequence: TGCGCCAGCAGCCAAGAACCAGGGGGCGCGGGAGATACGCAGTATTTT. This codes for CASSQEPGGAGDTQYF.

This chain links TRBV9 with TRBJ2-7, with D tentatively TRBD1 or TRBD2 (6 bases each). The CDR3 spans 13 residues. Trimming removed 0 bases at V and 7 bases at J, with 11 bases between. Germline V lookup: CDR1 SGDLS, CDR2 YYNGEE. CDR3 nucleotides: TGTGCCAGCAGCGTAGGACAGGCGGGGGAGCAGTACTTC. This sequence encodes CASSVGQAGEQYF.

The chain employs TRBV6-2 or TRBV6-3 and TRBJ2-7, with D possibly being TRBD1 (6 bases). Germline lookup yields CDR1 MNHEY and CDR2 SVGEGT. Trimming pared 0 bases from V and 7 bases from J, leaving 13 bases between. CDR3 length equals 14 residues. CDR3 DNA: TGTGCCAGCAGTTACTCAGGGACAAGAAATGAGCAGTACTTC. As protein: CASSYSGTRNEQYF.

This clonotype was seen only a few times. V is TRBV12-3 or TRBV12-4 and J is TRBJ1-2; D unclear. The CDR3 is made up of 12 amino acids. Trimming left V 3 bases short and J 6 bases short, with 8 bases between. The CDR3 here is CASSFAGDGYTF. CDR3 coding DNA: TGTGCCAGCAGTTTCGCAGGCGATGGCTACACCTTC.

The V gene is TRBV20-1, the J gene TRBJ1-1; D is uncertain. From germline, CDR1 is DFQATT and CDR2 SNEGSKA (reference sequence). Trimming stripped 5 bases from V and 11 bases from J, with 18 bases between. This CDR3 has 12 amino acids. For the CDR3, the DNA is TGCAGTGCTCCTCCGGGAGCGGTTGGGGCTTTCTTT. This translates into CSAPPGAVGAFF.

This chain connects TRBV4-1 to TRBJ2-1; D is unclear. The CDR3 runs to 14 residues. V was pared by 8 bases and J by 2 bases, with 13 bases between. Germline CDR1 reads MGHRA; CDR2 reads YSYEKL. The DNA of the CDR3 is TGCGCCAGCCCCCCGGCAGACACCTACAATGAGCAGTTCTTC. This encodes CASPPADTYNEQFF.

The rearrangement links TRBV9 to TRBJ2-7; D gene uncertain. The J call may be faulty, since TRBJ2-5 better matches the DNA end. The V gene's germline CDR1 is SGDLS and CDR2 YYNGEE. The CDR3 length is 13 residues. The CDR3 bases are TGTGCCAGCAGCGTAGCTCCGAAAGAGACCCAGTACTTC. It encodes CASSVAPKETQYF.

The rearrangement links TRBV29-1 to TRBJ2-5; unclear D gene. Looked up from germline, CDR1 is SQVTM and CDR2 is ANQGSEA. The CDR3 is made up of 16 amino acids. Between the trimmed V and J ends, which lost 1 base and 7 bases, there was a span of 22 bases. This chain's CDR3 is CSVEVPPTGDPGTQYF. CDR3 nucleotides: TGCAGCGTTGAAGTACCCCCGACTGGTGATCCGGGGACCCAGTACTTC.

This chain uses TRBV15 with TRBJ1-1; D possibly corresponds to TRBD1 (6 bases). V lost 5 bases and J lost 1, with 17 bases in between. In germline, CDR1 is LNHNV, CDR2 YYDKDF (reference sequence). The length of the CDR3 is 16 residues. The DNA for the CDR3 is TGTGCCACCAGCCACAGAGGGGGACGTGGGAACACTGAAGCTTTCTTT. Its protein is CATSHRGGRGNTEAFF.

This clonotype was observed a single time. This sequence joins TRBV12-3 or TRBV12-4 and TRBJ1-1; D is unclear. This CDR3 spans 14 amino acids. Trimming shortened V by 7 bases and J by 1 base, and 13 bases separated the two germline ends. CDR3 nucleotide sequence: TGTGCCAGCACCCAGCGGGCGGGGAACACTGAAGCTTTCTTT. Its translation: CASTQRAGNTEAFF.

This clonotype was recorded once. The chain carries TRBV27 and TRBJ1-2; D is perhaps TRBD1 (5 bases). V was cut by 6 bases and J by 4 bases, with 18 bases left in between. The CDR3 totals 15 residues. CDR1 and CDR2 from the germline V gene are MNHEY and SMNVEV (reference sequence). CDR3 sequence (DNA): TGTGCCAGCAGAATATCCGGGGCCGATTCCTATGGCTACACCTTC. Translation: CASRISGADSYGYTF.

This sequence joins TRBV10-3 and TRBJ2-7; no firm D call. There are 13 residues in the CDR3. Germline CDR1 reads ENHRY; CDR2 reads SYGVKD. The V end lost 3 bases, the J end lost 6 bases, and 12 bases lay between the germline ends. CDR3 sequence reads: CAISDLKGLEQYF. The CDR3 nucleotides read TGTGCCATCAGTGATCTGAAGGGTCTCGAGCAGTACTTC.

The CDR3 DNA follows: TGTGCCAGCAGCTCAGCGGGACGGAGATACGAGCAGTACTTC. This encodes CASSSAGRRYEQYF. J is TRBJ2-7 and V is TRBV11-2; 7 nucleotides agree with TRBD2. The ends lost 4 bases at V and 4 bases at J; junction bases unmatched: 7. This CDR3 is 14 amino acids long. Germline values: CDR1 SGHAT, CDR2 FQNNGV.

A note on this clonotype: The DNA is omitted, as the CDR3 cannot be located on it reliably, and the CDR3 follows TCRdb's listing. The V gene is TRBV6-2 or TRBV6-3, the J gene TRBJ2-2; TRBD1, as called in the table, went unchecked against the DNA. With termini counted, the CDR3 has 20 amino acids. Germline V gene data show CDR1 as MNHEY and CDR2 as SVGEGT. The CDR3 spells CASKRSYEQYFGPGTGELFF.

The J gene is TRBJ2-1, the V gene TRBV20-1; D ambiguous. V was trimmed by 5 bases and J by 9 bases, leaving 8 bases between them. Germline values: CDR1 DFQATT, CDR2 SNEGSKA (reference sequence). The CDR3 is made up of 10 amino acids. The CDR3 spells CSAGIGEQFF. The CDR3, as DNA: TGCAGTGCTGGAATTGGTGAGCAGTTCTTC.